This T cell receptor (beta chain) was identified during a study of blood T cell repertoires in COVID-19. About the research overall: Acute and convalescent COVID-19 samples came from the United States, Italy and Spain. The analysed material was cDNA or gDNA that came from T cells, B-cell-depleted T cells, or PBMCs.

As originally analysed: Reference gene primer amplification in the assay estimated nucleated cell counts. Profiling relied on immunoSEQ multiplex PCR, and the TCRdb table lists in-frame clones only, not all of them. The V and J calls and the clone size are those of that table, but D and trimming were determined from the DNA. The repertoire consists of roughly 140,000 clones, with approximately 86% occurring once and the leading ten covering around 3.5%. Sequencing was carried out using peripheral blood. This clonotype was sampled from a man between 65 and 80 years old with acute or convalescent COVID-19.

CDR3 coding DNA: TGTGCCAGCAGCCAAACGACAGGGGACGGCAATCAGCCCCAGCATTTT. This gives the protein CASSQTTGDGNQPQHF. The chain employs TRBV4-2 and TRBJ1-5; 8 nucleotides line up with TRBD1. CDR1 is LGHNA, CDR2 YNFKEQ, per germline. The CDR3 consists of 16 residues. V lost 2 bases and J lost 2; bases outside the gene matches: 5.